A single T cell receptor (beta chain) is shown here with its context. Its specificity is not known. These data come from a study of identical twins. Study-level results: Models underestimated TCR alpha sharing (out-of-frame) in monozygotic twins. Zero-insertion results could be subject to partial confounding by invariant MAIT and iNKT cells.

Each cDNA held unique molecular identifiers, and template switching gave it a universal primer site. TCRdb fed the 5' RACE reads into MiXCR, producing one record per CDR3 protein. Among about 530,000 distinct CDR3 sequences, around 22% were seen once, and the ten largest hold about 0.5%. This same sample was also part of a study on yellow fever vaccine responses in identical twins.

The receptor comes from a woman aged 18-30 years in good health. Sequences were obtained from CD4+ T cells sorted from blood.

The CDR3 sequence is CASRVDGAYEQYF. DNA of the CDR3: TGTGCCAGCAGGGTCGATGGGGCCTACGAGCAGTACTTC. The V gene is TRBV6-1, the J gene TRBJ2-7; D remains unclear. CDR1 and CDR2 from the germline V gene are MNHNS and SASEGT. The CDR3 consists of 13 residues. Trimming removed 6 bases from V and 2 bases from J, with 11 bases in between.